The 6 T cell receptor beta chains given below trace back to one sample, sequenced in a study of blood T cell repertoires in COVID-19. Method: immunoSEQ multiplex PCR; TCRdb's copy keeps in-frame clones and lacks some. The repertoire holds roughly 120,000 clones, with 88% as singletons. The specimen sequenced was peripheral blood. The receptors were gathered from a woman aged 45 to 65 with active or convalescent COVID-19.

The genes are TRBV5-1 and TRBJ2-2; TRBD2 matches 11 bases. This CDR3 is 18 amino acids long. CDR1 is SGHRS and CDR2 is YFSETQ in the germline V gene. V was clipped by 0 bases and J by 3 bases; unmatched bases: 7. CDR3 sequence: CASSLGVLAGVYTGELFF. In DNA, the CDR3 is TGCGCCAGCAGCTTGGGAGTACTAGCGGGAGTTTACACCGGGGAGCTGTTTTTT.

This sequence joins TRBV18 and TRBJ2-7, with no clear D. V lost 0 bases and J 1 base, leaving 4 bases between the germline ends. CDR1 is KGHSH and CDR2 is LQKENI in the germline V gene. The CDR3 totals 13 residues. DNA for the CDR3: TGTGCCAGCTCACCACCGACTTCCTACGAGCAGTACTTC. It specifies CASSPPTSYEQYF.

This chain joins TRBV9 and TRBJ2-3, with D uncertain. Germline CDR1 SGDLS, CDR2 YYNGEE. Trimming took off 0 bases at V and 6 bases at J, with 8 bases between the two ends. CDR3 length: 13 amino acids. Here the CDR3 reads CASSVVWADTQYF. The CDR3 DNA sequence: TGTGCCAGCAGCGTAGTATGGGCCGATACGCAGTATTTT.

CDR3 in DNA: TGTGCCAGCAGCTCCGGGGAGCTGTTTTTT. It codes for CASSSGELFF. V is TRBV2 and J is TRBJ2-2, with D unclear. This CDR3 comprises 10 residues. The V and J ends lost 6 bases and 6 bases respectively, with 2 bases between them. Germline V gene data show CDR1 as SNHLY and CDR2 as FYNNEI.

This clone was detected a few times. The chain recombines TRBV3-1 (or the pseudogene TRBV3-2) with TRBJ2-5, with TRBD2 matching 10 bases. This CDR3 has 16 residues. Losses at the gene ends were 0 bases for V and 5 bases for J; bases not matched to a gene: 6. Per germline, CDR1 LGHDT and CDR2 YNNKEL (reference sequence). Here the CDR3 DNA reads TGTGCCAGCAGCCAAGAAGCGGGAGGGCCCTGGGAGACCCAGTACTTC. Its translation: CASSQEAGGPWETQYF.

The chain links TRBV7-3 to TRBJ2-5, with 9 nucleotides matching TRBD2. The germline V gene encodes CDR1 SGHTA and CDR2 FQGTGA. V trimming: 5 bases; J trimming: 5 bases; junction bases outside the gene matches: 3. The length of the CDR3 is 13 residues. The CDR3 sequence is CASSRGLAETQYF. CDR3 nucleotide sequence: TGTGCCAGCAGCCGCGGACTAGCGGAGACCCAGTACTTC.